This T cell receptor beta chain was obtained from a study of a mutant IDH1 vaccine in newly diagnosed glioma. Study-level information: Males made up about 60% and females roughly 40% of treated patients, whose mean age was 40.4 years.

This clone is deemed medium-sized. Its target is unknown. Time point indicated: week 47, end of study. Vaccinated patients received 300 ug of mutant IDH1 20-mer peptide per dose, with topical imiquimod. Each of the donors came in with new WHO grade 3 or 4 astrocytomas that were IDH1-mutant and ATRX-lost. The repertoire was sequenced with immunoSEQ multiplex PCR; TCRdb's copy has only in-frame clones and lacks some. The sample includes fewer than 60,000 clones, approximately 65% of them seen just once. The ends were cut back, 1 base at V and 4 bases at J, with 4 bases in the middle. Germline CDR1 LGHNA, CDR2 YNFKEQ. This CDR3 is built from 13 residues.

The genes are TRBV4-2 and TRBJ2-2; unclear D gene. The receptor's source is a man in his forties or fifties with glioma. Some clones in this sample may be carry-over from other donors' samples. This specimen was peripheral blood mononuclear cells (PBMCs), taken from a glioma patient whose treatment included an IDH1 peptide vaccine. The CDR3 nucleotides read TGTGCCAGCAGCCAAGCTAGCACCGGGGAGCTGTTTTTT. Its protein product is CASSQASTGELFF.